This T cell receptor (beta chain) came from a study of brain T cells in children with intractable seizures. Sequencing was limited to surgery cases with top T cell transcript signatures in brain tissue. Losses at the gene ends were 4 bases for V and 2 bases for J; bases not matched to a gene: 6. This CDR3 has 14 amino acids. Germline V gene lookup returns CDR1 SGHDT and CDR2 YYEEEE. The method was immunoSEQ multiplex PCR; TCRdb's version includes in-frame clones alone and lacks a portion of them. The table shows over 95,000 clones, with 94% occurring only once. Source: peripheral blood, taken at surgery. The sequence was collected from a boy in the first two years of life with hemimegalencephaly and intractable seizures. The chain carries TRBV5-6 and TRBJ2-7; 7 bases line up with TRBD1. The DNA of the CDR3 is TGTGCCAGCAGCCCCGCCGGACAGGCCTACGAGCAGTACTTC. This sequence encodes CASSPAGQAYEQYF. Complete variable domain (other parts from reference TRBV5-6 and TRBJ2-7): DAGVTQSPTHLIKTRGQQVTLRCSPKSGHDTVSWYQQALGQGPQFIFQYYEEEERQRGNFPDRFSGHQFPNYSSELNVNALLLGDSALYLCASSPAGQAYEQYFGPGTRLTVT.